The 25 T cell receptor beta chains below come from one sample, sequenced in a study of OX40 agonist ivuxolimab in advanced cancers. Assay used: immunoSEQ multiplex PCR; TCRdb lists only in-frame clones, some missing. This sample has approximately 76,000 clones; around nine tenths occur once, and the top ten carry roughly 13%. The specimen comprised CD4+ or CD8+ T cells sorted from blood, sampled in a trial of the OX40 agonist ivuxolimab. All receptors come from an adult with an advanced solid tumor such as melanoma, head and neck, liver or kidney cancer.

J is TRBJ2-1 and V is TRBV5-1, with a weak D call TRBD2 (5 bases). Germline loops: CDR1 SGHRS, CDR2 YFSETQ. This CDR3 is 15 amino acids long. Trimming stripped 5 bases from V and 8 bases from J, with 20 bases between. The CDR3 region has the DNA TGCGCCAGCAGTCGAGAGGCTAGTCCCGGGGATGAGCAGTTCTTC. Encoded protein: CASSREASPGDEQFF.

V and J are TRBV7-9 and TRBJ2-7; D might be TRBD1 (6 bases). CDR1 and CDR2 (germline): SEHNR, FQNEAQ (reference sequence). Trimming removed 4 bases at V and 3 bases at J, with 19 bases between. There are 16 residues in the CDR3. CDR3 loop: CASSSRGGIISYEQYF. CDR3 nucleotides: TGTGCCAGCAGCTCCCGAGGGGGTATAATCAGCTACGAGCAGTACTTC.

V gene TRBV28 combines with J gene TRBJ2-3; the D is unclear. Trimming took off 1 base at V and 0 bases at J, with 11 bases between the two ends. Looked up from germline, CDR1 is MDHEN and CDR2 is SYDVKM. This CDR3 spans 16 amino acids. As DNA, the CDR3 is TGTGCCAGCAGTTTATATATAGCAGAGAGCACAGATACGCAGTATTTT. The encoded protein is CASSLYIAESTDTQYF.

The V gene is TRBV10-3, the J gene TRBJ1-1, with D possibly matching TRBD1 (6 bases). Germline V gene sequence: CDR1 ENHRY, CDR2 SYGVKD. With 4 bases removed from V and 1 base from J, the gap between germline ends came to 7 bases. CDR3 length equals 13 residues. The CDR3 loop is CAISATGNTEAFF. CDR3 nucleotides: TGTGCCATCAGTGCGACAGGGAACACTGAAGCTTTCTTT.

This clone was detected once. The chain uses TRBV27 and TRBJ2-2; D remains unclear. V dropped 5 bases and J dropped 7 bases, with 5 bases sitting between them. The CDR3 contains 11 residues. Germline CDR1 MNHEY, CDR2 SMNVEV (reference sequence). CDR3 sequence (DNA): TGTGCCAGCAGTGACGGCGGGGAGCTGTTTTTT. It yields the protein CASSDGGELFF.

The rearrangement joins TRBV6-1 to TRBJ1-1, with D unclear. Germline loops: CDR1 MNHNS, CDR2 SASEGT. V was shortened by 11 bases and J by 6 bases, with 13 bases between the two germline ends. The CDR3 consists of 11 residues. The CDR3 bases are TGTGCCTCAGCGCATGGACCTGAAGCTTTCTTT. Translated: CASAHGPEAFF.

This chain joins TRBV15 and TRBJ2-6, with 7 bases identical to TRBD1. The CDR3 totals 16 residues. The germline V gene encodes CDR1 LNHNV and CDR2 YYDKDF (reference sequence). The V and J ends lost 5 bases and 4 bases, in that order; junction bases with no gene match: 8. CDR3 region: CATSPQQGTGANVLTF. The CDR3 coding sequence is TGTGCCACCAGCCCCCAACAGGGGACGGGGGCCAACGTCCTGACTTTC.

The rearrangement joins TRBV5-1 to TRBJ2-7, with 7 positions matching TRBD1. CDR3 length: 16 amino acids. Trimming took 4 bases from V and 4 from J; bases not matched to a gene: 14. Germline loops: CDR1 SGHRS, CDR2 YFSETQ. DNA of the CDR3: TGCGCCAGCAGCCCCTGGACAGGCCCTGGTCCTTACGAGCAGTACTTC. It is translated as CASSPWTGPGPYEQYF. Combining the CDR3 with reference TRBV5-1 and TRBJ2-7 gives the whole variable domain KAGVTQTPRYLIKTRGQQVTLSCSPISGHRSVSWYQQTPGQGLQFLFEYFSETQRNKGNFPGRFSGRQFSNSRSEMNVSTLELGDSALYLCASSPWTGPGPYEQYFGPGTRLTVT.

The chain employs TRBV10-3 and TRBJ2-1, with TRBD2 matching 10 bases. This CDR3 has 17 residues. Germline CDR1 ENHRY, CDR2 SYGVKD. Trimming removed 2 bases from V and 5 bases from J; junction bases left unmatched: 9. The CDR3 spells CAISEKFLAGEDNEQFF. The CDR3 region has the DNA TGTGCCATCAGTGAGAAATTCCTAGCGGGAGAGGACAATGAGCAGTTCTTC.

The chain couples TRBV6-5 to TRBJ2-7; either TRBD1 or TRBD2 may supply D (6 bases each). CDR1 is MNHEY and CDR2 is SVGAGI in the germline V gene. This CDR3 is 13 amino acids long. Trimming stripped 6 bases from V and 2 bases from J, with 11 bases between. The CDR3 sequence is CASSTGGAYEQYF. The CDR3 region has the DNA TGTGCCAGCAGCACCGGGGGCGCCTACGAGCAGTACTTC.

J is TRBJ2-1 and V is TRBV20-1; D is ambiguous. From germline, CDR1 is DFQATT and CDR2 SNEGSKA (reference sequence). V was cut by 6 bases and J by 9 bases, with 12 bases left in between. The CDR3 is 11 amino acids. The DNA of the CDR3 is TGCAGTGCCATAGTTTCTCGTGAGCAGTTCTTC. Protein sequence: CSAIVSREQFF.

The rearrangement joins TRBV7-9 to TRBJ1-5, with D maybe TRBD1 (5 bases). The length of the CDR3 is 12 residues. The germline CDR1 and CDR2 sequences are SEHNR and FQNEAQ (reference sequence). V shed 4 bases and J shed 7 bases, with 8 bases lying between them. The CDR3 reads CASSWGEQPQHF. The CDR3 DNA follows: TGTGCCAGCAGCTGGGGCGAACAGCCCCAGCATTTT.

CDR3 nucleotides: TGTGCCAGCAGTTCCGCCTACGCGCCGCGCACAGATACGCAGTATTTT. Translated, it gives CASSSAYAPRTDTQYF. V and J are TRBV11-3 and TRBJ2-3; D call uncertain. CDR3 length: 16 amino acids. The V end was cut by 6 bases, the J end by 1 base, with 17 bases between. The germline CDR1 and CDR2 sequences are SGHNT and YENEEA.

V usage is TRBV5-4 and J usage is TRBJ2-1; D not certain. V lost 3 bases, J lost 1 base, and 5 bases lay in between. The CDR3 is 13 residues long. Per the germline V gene, CDR1 is SGHNT and CDR2 is YYREEE (reference sequence). For the CDR3, the DNA is TGTGCCAGCAGCTCTAGTTCCTACAATGAGCAGTTCTTC. Its translation: CASSSSSYNEQFF.

The chain couples TRBV30 to TRBJ2-7; possibly TRBD1 for D (5 bases). Per the germline V gene, CDR1 is GTSNPN and CDR2 is SVGIG (reference sequence). Trimming cost V 2 bases and J 1 base, with 12 bases left between them. The CDR3 sequence is 14 residues long. The CDR3 reads CAWSKSDISYEQYF. CDR3 DNA sequence: TGTGCCTGGAGTAAATCGGACATTTCCTACGAGCAGTACTTC.

V is TRBV9 and J is TRBJ2-7; TRBD1 or TRBD2 may be the D gene (5 bases each). There are 17 residues in the CDR3. Trimming removed 4 bases from V and 5 bases from J, with 25 bases in between. Germline CDR1 and CDR2: SGDLS and YYNGEE. The CDR3 sequence: CASSTRHRTSSRHEQYF. The DNA of the CDR3 is TGTGCCAGCAGCACTAGGCACAGGACCAGCTCTCGGCACGAGCAGTACTTC.

The rearrangement links TRBV5-1 to TRBJ1-2, with D tentatively TRBD1 (5 bases). The germline V and J ends were trimmed by 1 base and 2 bases, with 12 bases remaining between them. Per germline, CDR1 SGHRS and CDR2 YFSETQ. This CDR3 region has 15 residues. The CDR3 sequence: CASSLNEGANYGYTF. The CDR3 DNA reads TGCGCCAGCAGCTTGAACGAAGGGGCGAACTATGGCTACACCTTC.

The V call is TRBV7-9, the J call TRBJ1-1; possibly TRBD1 for D (5 bases). CDR1 SEHNR and CDR2 FQNEAQ come from the germline V gene (reference sequence). V gave up 6 bases and J gave up 7 bases, with 18 bases separating them. The CDR3 has 14 amino acids. As DNA, the CDR3 is TGTGCCAGCAGTTCATCACAAAGGGGATTTGAAGCTTTCTTT. Its protein is CASSSSQRGFEAFF.

This sequence joins TRBV30 and TRBJ2-2; TRBD2 matches 7 bases. The CDR3 is 15 residues long. Unmatched junction bases numbered 9, after V lost 4 bases and J lost 4 bases. Per the germline V gene, CDR1 is GTSNPN and CDR2 is SVGIG (reference sequence). CDR3 coding DNA: TGTGCCTGGATTCCGGGCGGGGGTTTCACCGGGGAGCTGTTTTTT. It yields the protein CAWIPGGGFTGELFF.

Remarks on this clone: One end of the junction is discordant with germline, which a read error may explain. The chain links TRBV7-7 to TRBJ2-7; TRBD1 agrees at 7 bases. This CDR3 region has 13 residues. Germline V lookup: CDR1 SSHAT, CDR2 FNYEAQ (reference sequence). In DNA form, the CDR3 reads TGTGCTAGCAGCTTATTGGGACAGCACGAGCAGTACTTC. This encodes CASSLLGQHEQYF. Drawing the rest from reference TRBV7-7 and TRBJ2-7, the complete variable domain is GAGVSQSPRYKVTKRGQDVTLRCDPISSHATLYWYQQALGQGPEFLTYFNYEAQPDKSGLPSDRFSAERPEGSISTLTIQRTEQRDSAMYRCASSLLGQHEQYFGPGTRLTVT.

This chain connects TRBV6-1 to TRBJ1-1, with 7 nucleotides matching TRBD1. The junction had 5 bases not matched to a gene; V was cut back by 7 bases and J by 0 bases. CDR3 length equals 14 residues. Germline CDR1 reads MNHNS; CDR2 reads SASEGT. The DNA of the CDR3 is TGTGCCAGCATCGAACAGGGGTTGAACACTGAAGCTTTCTTT. Translation gives CASIEQGLNTEAFF.

This chain joins TRBV7-9 and TRBJ1-1; D not certain. Germline CDR1 and CDR2: SEHNR and FQNEAQ (reference sequence). CDR3 length equals 14 residues. Trimming removed 5 bases at V and 0 bases at J, with 10 bases between. CDR3 sequence: CASSADMMNTEAFF. In DNA form, the CDR3 reads TGTGCCAGCAGCGCCGACATGATGAACACTGAAGCTTTCTTT.

CDR3 coding DNA: TGTGCCAGCAGCTTGCAGGAGTTAAGCACAGATACGCAGTATTTT. Protein: CASSLQELSTDTQYF. V and J are TRBV11-3 and TRBJ2-3; no clear D. In germline, CDR1 is SGHNT, CDR2 YENEEA. CDR3 length equals 15 residues. The V and J ends lost 3 bases and 0 bases respectively, with 10 bases between them. Full variable domain (rest looked up from reference TRBV11-3 and TRBJ2-3): EAGVVQSPRYKIIEKKQPVAFWCNPISGHNTLYWYLQNLGQGPELLIRYENEEAVDDSQLPKDRFSAERLKGVDSTLKIQPAELGDSAVYLCASSLQELSTDTQYFGPGTRLTVL.

The V and J genes are TRBV2 and TRBJ1-5, with D possibly matching TRBD1 (5 bases). Germline loops: CDR1 SNHLY, CDR2 FYNNEI. With 4 bases removed from V and 3 bases from J, the gap between germline ends came to 10 bases. This CDR3 is built from 14 residues. CDR3 region: CASSGLTDNQPQHF. DNA for the CDR3: TGTGCCAGCAGTGGGTTGACAGACAATCAGCCCCAGCATTTT.

The rearrangement uses TRBV7-6 and TRBJ2-1, with 8 nucleotides matching TRBD2. The CDR3 loop spans 19 amino acids. The ends lost 2 bases at V and 0 bases at J; junction bases unmatched: 12. Per the germline V gene, CDR1 is SGHVS and CDR2 is FNYEAQ. The CDR3 DNA follows: TGTGCCAGCAGCTTACGTGTGCGGGAGGCAGAGAGCTCCTACAATGAGCAGTTCTTC. Translated: CASSLRVREAESSYNEQFF.